A selection of T cell receptor beta chains follows, all from one sample in a study of T cell clonotyping in hematopoietic cell transplantation. Clones were sequenced by immunoSEQ multiplex PCR, and TCRdb holds only the in-frame ones, with some missing. The sample carries roughly 45,000 clones, under 90% recorded once. The sequences come from peripheral blood mononuclear cells, collected before stem cell transplant. The receptors derive from a man in his fifties or sixties with biphenotypic leukemia. Some clones in this sample may be carry-over from other donors' samples. Both conserved end residues are part of each CDR3. D genes are given only for firm matches. The size of a clone is reported for some rows only, either as once, few or many, or as a class for expanded clones.

. TRBD2 TRBJ2-7 TRBV19 CASSIASGTSGTSYEQYF TGTGCCAGTAGTATAGCTTCCGGGACTAGCGGGACGTCGTACGAGCAGTACTTC
. . TRBJ1-2 TRBV5-6 CASSFGGNYGYTF TGTGCCAGCAGCTTTGGTGGGAACTATGGCTACACCTTC
. . TRBJ2-7 TRBV30 CAWNPLGRDKQYF TGTGCCTGGAATCCCCTAGGCAGGGACAAGCAGTACTTC
. TRBD1 TRBJ2-2 TRBV5-8 CASSFPTSGTETGELFF TGTGCCAGCAGCTTCCCTACCTCCGGGACAGAGACCGGGGAGCTGTTTTTT
. . TRBJ1-3 TRBV7-2 CASSVPSGNTIYF TGTGCCAGCAGCGTACCCTCTGGAAACACCATATATTTT
few TRBD1 TRBJ2-7 TRBV9 CASGTGNYEQYF TGTGCCAGTGGGACAGGGAACTACGAGCAGTACTTC
. TRBD2 TRBJ2-3 TRBV11-3 CASSIGTSGRTDTQYF TGTGCCAGCAGCATCGGGACTAGCGGGAGGACAGATACGCAGTATTTT
. . TRBJ1-5 TRBV7-9 CASSFQNQPQHF TGTGCCAGCAGCTTCCAAAATCAGCCCCAGCATTTT
. TRBD1 TRBJ1-2 TRBV28 CASSSTGDGYTF TGTGCCAGCAGCTCCACAGGGGACGGCTACACCTTC
. . TRBJ2-7 TRBV10-3 CAISEHSSYEQYF TGTGCCATCAGTGAGCACAGCTCCTACGAGCAGTACTTC
once . TRBJ1-1 TRBV29-1 CSVEPALENTEAFF TGCAGCGTAGAACCAGCGCTAGAGAACACTGAAGCTTTCTTT
. TRBD2 TRBJ2-1 TRBV5-1 CASSFGLAGRYNEQFF TGCGCCAGCAGCTTCGGACTAGCGGGAAGGTACAATGAGCAGTTCTTC
. TRBD1 TRBJ1-4 TRBV9 CASSTGTGGEKLFF TGTGCCAGCAGCACCGGGACAGGGGGTGAAAAACTGTTTTTT
. . TRBJ2-7 TRBV27 CASSLNRVTYEQYF TGTGCCAGCAGTCTTAACAGGGTAACCTACGAGCAGTACTTC
. TRBD2 TRBJ2-5 TRBV19 CASSTRLAVETQYF TGTGCCAGTAGTACCAGACTAGCGGTGGAGACCCAGTACTTC
. . TRBJ2-7 TRBV6-1 CASSVSYDGYEQYF TGTGCCAGCAGTGTTTCGTACGACGGCTACGAGCAGTACTTC
once . TRBJ1-1 TRBV19 CASSIALSSLRNTEAFF TGTGCCAGTAGTATAGCCCTGTCGTCGTTGAGGAACACTGAAGCTTTCTTT
. TRBD2 TRBJ2-2 TRBV7-2 CASSAQGLADPNTGELFF TGTGCCAGCAGCGCCCAGGGACTAGCGGACCCGAACACCGGGGAGCTGTTTTTT
. . TRBJ1-4 TRBV30 CAWSAPGATNEKLFF TGTGCCTGGAGTGCCCCGGGGGCTACTAATGAAAAACTGTTTTTT
. TRBD2 TRBJ2-2 TRBV7-6 CASSLLGGGFAGELFF TGTGCCAGCAGCCTACTGGGGGGGGGTTTCGCCGGGGAGCTGTTTTTT
once TRBD1 TRBJ1-5 TRBV2 CASRGGQAGQPQHF TGTGCCAGCAGGGGGGGACAGGCGGGTCAGCCCCAGCATTTT
. . TRBJ2-7 TRBV7-2 CASSLVVWEQYF TGTGCCAGCAGCTTAGTGGTTTGGGAGCAGTACTTC
. . TRBJ2-7 TRBV19 CASSILGADKQYF TGTGCCAGTAGTATTCTTGGGGCAGATAAGCAGTACTTC
. . TRBJ1-5 TRBV30 CAWSRDANQPQHF TGTGCCTGGAGCCGGGACGCTAATCAGCCCCAGCATTTT
. TRBD1 TRBJ2-5 TRBV7-9 CASSLGTGSGETQYF TGTGCCAGCAGCTTAGGGACAGGGAGCGGGGAGACCCAGTACTTC
. . TRBJ1-5 TRBV6-6 CASSYGDSNQPQHF TGTGCCAGCAGTTACGGTGATAGCAATCAGCCCCAGCATTTT
. TRBD2 TRBJ2-7 TRBV11-1 CASSFAGGWHEQYF TGTGCCAGCAGCTTCGCGGGAGGTTGGCACGAGCAGTACTTC
once . TRBJ2-7 TRBV28 CASSTSSLLWF TGTGCCAGCAGTACCTCAAGCCTCTTGTGGTTC
. TRBD2 TRBJ2-2 TRBV2 CASSASSGNTGELFF TGTGCCAGCAGCGCCTCTAGCGGGAACACCGGGGAGCTGTTTTTT
. . TRBJ1-1 TRBV7-3 CASSREVNTEAFF TGTGCCAGCAGCCGTGAGGTGAACACTGAAGCTTTCTTT
. TRBD1 TRBJ2-7 TRBV10-3 CAISESGTESYEQYF TGTGCCATCAGTGAGTCCGGGACAGAGTCCTACGAGCAGTACTTC
. . TRBJ1-2 TRBV2 CASQKRHPRGYGYTF TGTGCCAGCCAGAAGAGACATCCTAGGGGCTATGGCTACACCTTC
. TRBD2 TRBJ2-1 TRBV27 CASSRRTSGSSYNEQFF TGTGCCAGCAGCCGAAGGACTAGCGGGAGCTCCTACAATGAGCAGTTCTTC
. TRBD1 TRBJ1-1 TRBV10-3 CAIRTGAYDTEAFF TGTGCCATCAGGACAGGGGCCTACGACACTGAAGCTTTCTTT
once TRBD1 TRBJ1-1 TRBV27 CASSQTGVDTEAFF TGTGCCAGCAGTCAAACAGGGGTTGACACTGAAGCTTTCTTT
once . TRBJ2-6 TRBV19 CASQQAGANVLTF TGTGCCAGTCAGCAAGCAGGGGCCAACGTCCTGACTTTC
. . TRBJ2-3 TRBV7-2 CASSLGADTQYF TGTGCCAGCAGCTTAGGGGCGGATACGCAGTATTTT
. TRBD1 TRBJ1-2 TRBV28 CASRTTGPKGYGYTF TGTGCCAGCAGAACGACAGGGCCCAAGGGCTATGGCTACACCTTC
. . TRBJ1-5 TRBV6-1 CASLTGSGDQPQHF TGTGCCTCACTGACAGGATCGGGAGATCAGCCCCAGCATTTT
. . TRBJ1-1 TRBV2 CASSNGQIDTEAFF TGTGCCAGCAGTAATGGACAGATTGACACTGAAGCTTTCTTT